These 6 T cell receptor beta chains share one sample of origin, sequenced in a study of Graves' ophthalmopathy and Graves' hyperthyroidism. RNA transcripts served as template for amplifying TCR beta CDR3 sequences. Second-round multiplex PCR came after a first-round RT-PCR that employed HTBI primers. TCRdb fed the multiplex PCR reads into MiXCR, producing one record per CDR3 protein. Among 1 million to 1.3 million distinct CDR3 sequences listed, 35% to 45% were seen once. The sample comprised peripheral blood or thyroid tissue (not recorded which). These receptors were taken from an adult man with Graves' hyperthyroidism.

This clonotype came up a few times. Just one base apart from a much larger clone, this may be a read error. Since no conserved phenylalanine or tryptophan closes the CDR3, a read error is the likely cause. V usage is TRBV2 and J usage is TRBJ2-7; 13 bases agree with TRBD2. This CDR3 spans 16 amino acids. Germline V lookup: CDR1 SNHLY, CDR2 FYNNEI. V lost 11 bases and J lost 3; bases outside the gene matches: 13. For the CDR3, the DNA is TGTGCCGTCCAGGGGGGGACTAGCGGGACCAACTACGAGCAGTACCTC. As protein: CAVQGGTSGTNYEQYL.

Here the CDR3 reads CASSKSTDFSYEQYF. The CDR3 coding sequence is TGTGCCAGCAGCAAATCGACCGACTTCTCCTACGAGCAGTACTTC. The chain carries TRBV6-6 and TRBJ2-7; D gene ambiguous. Germline lookup yields CDR1 MNHNY and CDR2 SVGAGI (reference sequence). Between the trimmed V and J ends, which lost 6 bases and 0 bases, there was a span of 15 bases. The CDR3 length is 15 residues.

This chain joins TRBV9 and TRBJ1-1, with TRBD1 as a possible D gene (6 bases). Per the germline V gene, CDR1 is SGDLS and CDR2 is YYNGEE. The CDR3 extends over 14 amino acids. V dropped 5 bases and J dropped 3 bases, with 14 bases sitting between them. The DNA for the CDR3 is TGTGCCAGCAGTACCGGGACATTGGACACTGAAGCTTTCTTT. It specifies CASSTGTLDTEAFF.

This chain connects TRBV7-2 to TRBJ2-6; a possible D gene is TRBD1 (6 bases). V lost 4 bases and J 3 bases, leaving 13 bases between the germline ends. Per the germline V gene, CDR1 is SGHTA and CDR2 is FQGNSA. The CDR3 totals 16 residues. This CDR3 is CASSSQGWSGANVLTF. The DNA for the CDR3 is TGTGCCAGCAGCTCCCAGGGGTGGAGTGGGGCCAACGTCCTGACTTTC.

This clonotype was seen a handful of times. Written as DNA, the CDR3 is TGCAGTACCGAGACAGACTCCAATCAGCCCCAGCATTTT. It specifies CSTETDSNQPQHF. The chain combines TRBV20-1 with TRBJ1-5; D may be TRBD1 (5 bases). Looked up from germline, CDR1 is DFQATT and CDR2 is SNEGSKA (reference sequence). Trimming took off 8 bases at V and 3 bases at J, with 14 bases between the two ends. The CDR3 is 13 amino acids.

This clonotype was seen at least ten times. The V call is TRBV20-1, the J call TRBJ1-1, with unresolved D. The ends were cut back, 5 bases at V and 1 base at J, with 8 bases in the middle. Per germline, CDR1 DFQATT and CDR2 SNEGSKA (reference sequence). The CDR3 totals 12 residues. The chain's CDR3 is CSALGRNTEAFF. CDR3 bases: TGCAGTGCTCTGGGCAGGAACACTGAAGCTTTCTTT.